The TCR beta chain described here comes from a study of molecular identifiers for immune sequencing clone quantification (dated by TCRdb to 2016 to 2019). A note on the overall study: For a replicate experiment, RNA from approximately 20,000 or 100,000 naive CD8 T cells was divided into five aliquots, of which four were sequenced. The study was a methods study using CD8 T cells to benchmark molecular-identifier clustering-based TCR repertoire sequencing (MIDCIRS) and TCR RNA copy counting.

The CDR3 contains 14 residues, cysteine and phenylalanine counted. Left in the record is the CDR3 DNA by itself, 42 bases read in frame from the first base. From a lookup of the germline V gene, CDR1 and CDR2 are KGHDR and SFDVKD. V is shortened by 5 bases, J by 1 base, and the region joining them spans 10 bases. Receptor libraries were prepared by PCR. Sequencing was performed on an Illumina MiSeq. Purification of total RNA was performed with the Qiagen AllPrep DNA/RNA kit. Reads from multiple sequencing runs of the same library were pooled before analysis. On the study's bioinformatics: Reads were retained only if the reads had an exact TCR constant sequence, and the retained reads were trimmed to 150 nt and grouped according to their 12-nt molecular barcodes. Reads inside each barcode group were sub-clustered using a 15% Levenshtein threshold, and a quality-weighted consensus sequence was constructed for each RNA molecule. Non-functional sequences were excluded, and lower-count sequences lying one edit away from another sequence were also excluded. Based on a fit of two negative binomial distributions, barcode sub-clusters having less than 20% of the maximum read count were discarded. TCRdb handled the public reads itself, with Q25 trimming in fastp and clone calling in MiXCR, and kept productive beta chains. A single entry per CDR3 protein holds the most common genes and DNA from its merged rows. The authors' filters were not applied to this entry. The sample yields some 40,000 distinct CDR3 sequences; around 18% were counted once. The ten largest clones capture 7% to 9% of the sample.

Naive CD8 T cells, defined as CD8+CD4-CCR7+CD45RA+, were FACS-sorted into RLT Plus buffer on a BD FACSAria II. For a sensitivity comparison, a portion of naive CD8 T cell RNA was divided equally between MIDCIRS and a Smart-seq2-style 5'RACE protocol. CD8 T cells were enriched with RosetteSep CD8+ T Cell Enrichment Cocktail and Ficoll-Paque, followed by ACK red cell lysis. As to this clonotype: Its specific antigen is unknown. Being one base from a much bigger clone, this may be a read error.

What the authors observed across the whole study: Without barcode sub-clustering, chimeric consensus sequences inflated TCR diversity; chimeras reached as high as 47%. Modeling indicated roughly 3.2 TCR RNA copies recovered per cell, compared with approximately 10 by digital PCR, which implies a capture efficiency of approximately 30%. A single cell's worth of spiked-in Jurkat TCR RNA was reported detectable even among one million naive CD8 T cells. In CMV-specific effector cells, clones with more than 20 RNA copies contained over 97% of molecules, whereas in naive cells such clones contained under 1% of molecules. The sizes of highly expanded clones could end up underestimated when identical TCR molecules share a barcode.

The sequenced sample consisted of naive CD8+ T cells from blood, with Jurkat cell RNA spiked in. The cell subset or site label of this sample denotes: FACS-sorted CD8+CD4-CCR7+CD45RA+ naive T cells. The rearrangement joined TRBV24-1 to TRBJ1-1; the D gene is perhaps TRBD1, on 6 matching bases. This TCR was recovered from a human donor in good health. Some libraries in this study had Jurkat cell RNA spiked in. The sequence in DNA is TGTGCCACCAGTGGAGGGGGGCCGAACACTGAAGCTTTCTTT. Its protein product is CATSGGGPNTEAFF.